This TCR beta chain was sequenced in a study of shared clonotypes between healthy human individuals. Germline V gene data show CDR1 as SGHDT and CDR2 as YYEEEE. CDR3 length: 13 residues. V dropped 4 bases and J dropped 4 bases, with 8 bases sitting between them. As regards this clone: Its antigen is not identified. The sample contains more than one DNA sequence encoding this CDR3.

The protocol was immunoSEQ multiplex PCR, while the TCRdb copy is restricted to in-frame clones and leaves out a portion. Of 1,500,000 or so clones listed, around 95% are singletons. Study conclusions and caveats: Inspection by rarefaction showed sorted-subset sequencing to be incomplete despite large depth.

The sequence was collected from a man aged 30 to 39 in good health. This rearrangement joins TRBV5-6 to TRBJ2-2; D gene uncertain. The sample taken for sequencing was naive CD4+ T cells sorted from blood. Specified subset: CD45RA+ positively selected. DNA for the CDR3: TGTGCCAGCAGCCTCCTCGGCACCGGGGAGCTGTTTTTT. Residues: CASSLLGTGELFF.